The 5 T cell receptor beta chains below come from one sample, sequenced in a study of CD8+ T cells in alopecia areata. Treatment here: oral pan-JAK inhibitor, 5-10 mg twice daily. After isolation, RNA underwent reverse transcription to generate cDNA as the sequencing template. Measured with immunoSEQ multiplex PCR; TCRdb has only the in-frame clones, and not every one. The table shows about 180,000 clones, with about 47% occurring only once. The material sequenced was CD8+ T cells sorted from blood, taken at week 52, from a patient treated with tofacitinib. The source of these receptors is a human donor with alopecia areata.

The chain has TRBV6-5 and TRBJ2-3; 8 nucleotides line up with TRBD1. The CDR3 totals 14 residues. Germline V gene data show CDR1 as MNHEY and CDR2 as SVGAGI. With 6 bases clipped from V and 1 base from J, the junction kept 3 bases outside the gene matches. CDR3 sequence (DNA): TGTGCCAGCAGCATGACAGGGGGCACAGATACGCAGTATTTT. Translation gives CASSMTGGTDTQYF.

The chain carries TRBV5-4 and TRBJ2-5; 11 positions match TRBD2. This CDR3 has 15 amino acids. Germline lookup yields CDR1 SGHNT and CDR2 YYREEE (reference sequence). The V and J ends lost 4 bases and 0 bases, in that order; junction bases with no gene match: 2. Written as DNA, the CDR3 is TGTGCCAGCAGCCCTAGCGGGGGGTACCAAGAGACCCAGTACTTC. Protein product: CASSPSGGYQETQYF.

V gene TRBV6-5 combines with J gene TRBJ1-1; no clear D gene. The V end was cut by 2 bases, the J end by 1 base, with 5 bases between. The CDR3 runs 13 residues. From germline, CDR1 is MNHEY and CDR2 SVGAGI. The CDR3 nucleotides read TGTGCCAGCAGTTACAAGAGGAACACTGAAGCTTTCTTT. This encodes CASSYKRNTEAFF.

The chain recombines TRBV19 with TRBJ1-5, with D tentatively TRBD1 (5 bases). The germline CDR1 and CDR2 sequences are LNHDA and SQIVND (reference sequence). Trimming cost V 7 bases and J 1 base, with 17 bases left between them. CDR3 length: 16 amino acids. CDR3 nucleotide sequence: TGTGCCAGTACCTCCGGCACAGGAATAAGCAATCAGCCCCAGCATTTT. It translates to CASTSGTGISNQPQHF.

The V gene is TRBV6-5, the J gene TRBJ2-5, with D possibly called TRBD1 or TRBD2 (5 bases each). The V gene's germline CDR1 is MNHEY and CDR2 SVGAGI. This CDR3 has 14 residues. V was shortened by 5 bases and J by 7 bases, with 17 bases between the two germline ends. Here the CDR3 DNA reads TGTGCCAGCAGTACCCGACCGGGGACCGGGACCCAGTACTTC. It translates to CASSTRPGTGTQYF.